The 21 T cell receptor beta chains listed next were all sequenced from one sample in a study of blood T cell repertoires in COVID-19. The protocol was immunoSEQ multiplex PCR, while the TCRdb copy is restricted to in-frame clones and leaves out a portion. Here the sample spans 70,000 to 80,000 clones, more than 75% being singletons. The specimen was peripheral blood. The receptors here all came from a human donor in a cohort sampled during active COVID-19.

V and J are TRBV27 and TRBJ1-5; no definite D call. From germline, CDR1 is MNHEY and CDR2 SMNVEV (reference sequence). The V gene lost 5 bases and the J gene lost 3 bases, with 8 bases spanning the gap. This CDR3 is 13 amino acids long. The CDR3 sequence is CASSLAFNQPQHF. The CDR3 bases are TGTGCCAGCAGTCTTGCGTTCAATCAGCCCCAGCATTTT.

V and J are TRBV3-1 (or the pseudogene TRBV3-2) and TRBJ2-3; 7 bases line up with TRBD2. V dropped 1 base and J dropped 1; count of bases not matched to a gene: 5. The CDR3 spans 16 residues. Germline V gene lookup returns CDR1 LGHDT and CDR2 YNNKEL (reference sequence). The CDR3 nucleotides read TGTGCCAGCAGCCAAGGCCGACGGGGGGGCACAGATACGCAGTATTTT. Translation gives CASSQGRRGGTDTQYF.

The chain has TRBV14 and TRBJ1-2; D perhaps matches TRBD1 (6 bases). From germline, CDR1 is SGHDN and CDR2 FVKESK. Trimming cost V 4 bases and J 4 bases, with 13 bases left between them. This CDR3 has 14 amino acids. The CDR3 sequence: CASSLQGWIYGYTF. The DNA of the CDR3 is TGTGCCAGCAGCCTCCAGGGGTGGATCTATGGCTACACCTTC.

The chain links TRBV6-1 to TRBJ2-3; no reliable D call. V shed 3 bases and J shed 5 bases, with 15 bases lying between them. Germline values: CDR1 MNHNS, CDR2 SASEGT. The CDR3 consists of 15 residues. CDR3 sequence: CASSDGGTALDTQYF. In DNA, the CDR3 is TGTGCCAGCAGTGATGGCGGAACGGCATTAGATACGCAGTATTTT.

J is TRBJ2-5 and V is TRBV7-2, with 8 bases aligning to TRBD2. Germline V gene sequence: CDR1 SGHTA, CDR2 FQGNSA. V trimming: 5 bases; J trimming: 5 bases; junction bases outside the gene matches: 7. The CDR3 has 14 residues. The CDR3 nucleotides are TGTGCCAGCAGCCCCATGCGCGGGGGGGAGACCCAGTACTTC. Amino acids: CASSPMRGGETQYF.

The chain couples TRBV20-1 to TRBJ1-2, with D possibly being TRBD1 (6 bases). CDR1 is DFQATT and CDR2 is SNEGSKA in the germline V gene (reference sequence). CDR3 length equals 11 residues. V dropped 3 bases and J dropped 6 bases, with 8 bases sitting between them. Here the CDR3 DNA reads TGCAGTGCTAGTAAGGGGGATGGCTACACCTTC. Translation: CSASKGDGYTF.

The count of this clone is one. This chain joins TRBV5-4 and TRBJ1-1; the match to TRBD1 covers 9 bases. V shed 2 bases and J 6 bases; nucleotides not matched to a gene: 2. CDR3 size: 13 residues. From germline, CDR1 is SGHNT and CDR2 YYREEE (reference sequence). CDR3 sequence: CASSFRDRAEAFF. The CDR3, as DNA: TGTGCCAGCAGCTTCCGGGACAGGGCTGAAGCTTTCTTT.

The rearrangement joins TRBV7-9 to TRBJ2-7, with D tentatively TRBD2 (5 bases). Trimming stripped 3 bases from V and 3 bases from J, with 12 bases between. The CDR3 covers 14 residues. CDR1 SEHNR and CDR2 FQNEAQ come from the germline V gene (reference sequence). DNA of the CDR3: TGTGCCAGCAGCTTGGGCCTCGAGGGCTACGAGCAGTACTTC. The encoded protein is CASSLGLEGYEQYF. The whole variable domain, filled in from reference TRBV7-9 and TRBJ2-7, reads DTGVSQNPRHKITKRGQNVTFRCDPISEHNRLYWYRQTLGQGPEFLTYFQNEAQLEKSRLLSDRFSAERPKGSFSTLEIQRTEQGDSAMYLCASSLGLEGYEQYFGPGTRLTVT.

Comments on this clone: One end of the junction does not line up with germline, which may come from a read error. The chain couples TRBV6-1 to TRBJ1-2; perhaps TRBD1 as D (5 bases). Germline assignment: CDR1 MNHNS and CDR2 SASEGT. The CDR3 loop spans 11 amino acids. Here the CDR3 DNA reads TGTGCCAGCAGTGAATGGGTAGACAGCTTCTTC. Translation: CASSEWVDSFF.

This clone was picked up one time. The chain links TRBV6-5 to TRBJ2-7; perhaps TRBD1 as D (5 bases). The germline V gene has CDR1 MNHEY and CDR2 SVGAGI. V lost 3 bases and J 2 bases, leaving 11 bases between the germline ends. This CDR3 has 14 residues. For the CDR3, the DNA is TGTGCCAGCAGTTATGCGGCCAGGGCCTACGAGCAGTACTTC. Translating it yields CASSYAARAYEQYF.

The chain recombines TRBV29-1 with TRBJ1-1; unclear D gene. Trimming took off 6 bases at V and 3 bases at J, with 11 bases between the two ends. Germline lookup yields CDR1 SQVTM and CDR2 ANQGSEA. The CDR3 consists of 12 residues. The CDR3 DNA follows: TGCAGCGTAGACACCCCGTACACTGAAGCTTTCTTT. It specifies CSVDTPYTEAFF. Complete variable domain (other parts from reference TRBV29-1 and TRBJ1-1): SAVISQKPSRDICQRGTSLTIQCQVDSQVTMMFWYRQQPGQSLTLIATANQGSEATYESGFVIDKFPISRPNLTFSTLTVSNMSPEDSSIYLCSVDTPYTEAFFGQGTRLTVV.

J is TRBJ1-4 and V is TRBV19; maybe TRBD1 (5 bases). Deletions cut 9 bases from V and 0 bases from J, with 11 bases between. There are 14 residues in the CDR3. Germline values: CDR1 LNHDA, CDR2 SQIVND (reference sequence). The CDR3 DNA reads as TGTGCCAGCGGAGGGACGCCAACTAATGAAAAACTGTTTTTT. Its protein product is CASGGTPTNEKLFF.

This rearrangement joins TRBV19 to TRBJ1-1, with D possibly being TRBD1 (5 bases). CDR3 size: 15 residues. Germline CDR1 and CDR2: LNHDA and SQIVND (reference sequence). V was trimmed by 1 base and J by 4 bases, leaving 13 bases between them. CDR3 in DNA: TGTGCCAGTAGTATAGGGACGGGTCAGGGCACTGAAGCTTTCTTT. It specifies CASSIGTGQGTEAFF.

The CDR3 DNA follows: TGTGCCAGCAGCGACATAAACTATGGCTACACCTTC. Its translation is CASSDINYGYTF. This chain links TRBV7-2 with TRBJ1-2, with D unclear. The CDR3 has 12 residues. With 5 bases removed from V and 2 bases from J, the gap between germline ends came to 6 bases. CDR1 SGHTA and CDR2 FQGNSA come from the germline V gene.

The genes are TRBV19 and TRBJ2-7, with 7 bases identical to TRBD1. The ends lost 7 bases at V and 4 bases at J; junction bases unmatched: 10. CDR1 LNHDA and CDR2 SQIVND come from the germline V gene (reference sequence). The CDR3 is made up of 14 amino acids. The DNA for the CDR3 is TGTGCCAGTACCTCGGGACAGATGGGTTACGAGCAGTACTTC. Amino acids: CASTSGQMGYEQYF.

The chain couples TRBV5-4 to TRBJ2-3; 8 bases map to TRBD2. Germline CDR1 SGHNT, CDR2 YYREEE (reference sequence). J lost 0 bases, V lost 3 bases, and 3 bases had no gene match. The CDR3 totals 15 residues. The CDR3 loop is CASSSGGVSTDTQYF. The CDR3 nucleotides are TGTGCCAGCAGCTCCGGGGGGGTGAGCACAGATACGCAGTATTTT.

The chain is built from TRBV6-5 and TRBJ2-7; TRBD1 agrees at 8 bases. After removal of 6 bases from V and 3 bases from J, the junction contained 7 bases not matched to a gene. The germline V gene encodes CDR1 MNHEY and CDR2 SVGAGI. The CDR3 is made up of 14 amino acids. CDR3 in DNA: TGTGCCAGCAGGCGATCCGGGACAGGCTACGAGCAGTACTTC. Translation: CASRRSGTGYEQYF.

The chain's CDR3 is CASSYDRVRNEQFF. The CDR3 nucleotides read TGTGCCAGCAGTTACGACAGGGTGAGGAATGAGCAGTTCTTC. This sequence joins TRBV6-5 and TRBJ2-1; TRBD1 aligns across 7 bases. With V trimmed by 2 bases and J by 7 bases, 5 bases remained unmatched. CDR1 is MNHEY and CDR2 is SVGAGI in the germline V gene. This CDR3 is built from 14 residues.

The chain employs TRBV5-1 and TRBJ2-3; D is perhaps TRBD2 (7 bases). CDR1 is SGHRS and CDR2 is YFSETQ in the germline V gene. The V end lost 0 bases, the J end lost 0 bases, and 17 bases lay between the germline ends. The CDR3 is 18 residues long. CDR3 in amino acids: CASSLGLGRGTSTDTQYF. CDR3 nucleotides: TGCGCCAGCAGCTTGGGACTAGGGAGGGGGACGAGCACAGATACGCAGTATTTT.

The rearrangement uses TRBV18 and TRBJ2-2; tentative D call: TRBD2 (5 bases). V was trimmed by 3 bases and J by 5 bases, leaving 13 bases between them. Germline loops: CDR1 KGHSH, CDR2 LQKENI. This CDR3 is built from 15 residues. The CDR3 here is CASSPPARETGELFF. In nucleotides, the CDR3 is TGTGCCAGCTCACCTCCGGCCCGGGAAACCGGGGAGCTGTTTTTT.

V and J are TRBV7-9 and TRBJ1-4, with D tentatively TRBD1 (6 bases). CDR3 length: 15 residues. The germline CDR1 and CDR2 sequences are SEHNR and FQNEAQ (reference sequence). V was clipped by 0 bases and J by 9 bases, with 14 bases between them. CDR3 sequence: CASSLATAGTQKLFF. The DNA for the CDR3 is TGTGCCAGCAGCTTAGCCACGGCCGGGACACAAAAACTGTTTTTT.